This TCR beta chain was captured by sequencing in a study of cytomegalovirus exposure and HLA in healthy donors. The study's findings and limits: An Asian-associated ancestry cluster reportedly showed fewer N-insertions than the approximately 650-donor mean in a later analysis.

This clone has just one count. The antigen is unknown. CDR1 and CDR2 from the germline V gene are SGHTA and FQGNSA. V lost 5 bases, J lost 3 bases, and 15 bases lay in between. CDR3 length equals 15 residues. The PCR contained 60 Vbeta and 13 Jbeta primers. Profiling relied on immunoSEQ multiplex PCR, and the TCRdb table lists in-frame clones only, not all of them. Here the sample spans about 120,000 clones, roughly 80% being singletons. Sampled while nominally healthy, donors likely had unrecorded immune exposures. The sequence came from a woman between 40 and 50 years old in good health and CMV-seropositive. This chain links TRBV7-2 with TRBJ2-3, with D tentatively TRBD2 (5 bases). Input material: PBMCs. In DNA form, the CDR3 reads TGTGCCAGCAGCGCCCGGACTGTGGGAACAGATACGCAGTATTTT. Translation gives CASSARTVGTDTQYF.